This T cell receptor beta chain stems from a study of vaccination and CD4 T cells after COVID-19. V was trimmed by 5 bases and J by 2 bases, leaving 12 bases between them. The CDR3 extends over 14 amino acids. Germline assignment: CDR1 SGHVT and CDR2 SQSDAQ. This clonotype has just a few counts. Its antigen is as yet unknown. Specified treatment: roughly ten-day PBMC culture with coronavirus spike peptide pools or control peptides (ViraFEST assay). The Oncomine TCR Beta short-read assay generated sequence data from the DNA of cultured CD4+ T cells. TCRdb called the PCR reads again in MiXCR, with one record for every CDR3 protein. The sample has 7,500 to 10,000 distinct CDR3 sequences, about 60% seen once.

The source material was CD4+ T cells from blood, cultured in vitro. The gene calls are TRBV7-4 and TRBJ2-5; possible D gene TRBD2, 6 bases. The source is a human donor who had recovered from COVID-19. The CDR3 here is CASSDGGAQETQYF. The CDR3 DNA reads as TGTGCCAGCAGCGACGGAGGGGCACAAGAGACCCAGTACTTC.